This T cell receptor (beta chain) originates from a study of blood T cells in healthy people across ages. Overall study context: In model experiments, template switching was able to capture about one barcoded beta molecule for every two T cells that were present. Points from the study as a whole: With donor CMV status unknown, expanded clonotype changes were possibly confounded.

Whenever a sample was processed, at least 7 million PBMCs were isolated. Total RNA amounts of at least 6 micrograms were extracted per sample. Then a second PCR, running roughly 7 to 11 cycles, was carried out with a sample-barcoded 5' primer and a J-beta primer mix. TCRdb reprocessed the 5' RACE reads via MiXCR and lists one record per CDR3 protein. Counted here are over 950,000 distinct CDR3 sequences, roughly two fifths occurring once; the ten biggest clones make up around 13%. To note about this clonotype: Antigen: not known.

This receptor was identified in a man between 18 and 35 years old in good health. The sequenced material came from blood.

CDR3 sequence: CASSLQVRTGGDPNTEAFF. Here the CDR3 DNA reads TGCGCCAGCAGCTTGCAGGTCAGGACAGGGGGCGATCCGAACACTGAAGCTTTCTTT. V gene TRBV5-1 combines with J gene TRBJ1-1; 11 bases map to TRBD1. Germline V CDR1 and CDR2: SGHRS, YFSETQ. The trim removed 1 base at V and 1 base at J, leaving 12 bases unmatched. CDR3 length equals 19 residues.